This T cell receptor (beta chain) emerged from a study of T cells in Graves' hyperthyroidism and ophthalmopathy. Findings and limits, study-wide: By a 13 V-J model, ophthalmopathy was set apart from stable hyperthyroidism.

There were TCR beta CDR3 regions amplified from RNA transcripts. During a first-round RT-PCR of the TCR CDR3, the HTBI primer set was used. TCRdb redid the calling of the multiplex PCR reads with MiXCR, one entry per CDR3 protein. This sample has roughly 510,000 distinct CDR3 sequences, with 46% found just once. This clonotype has ten or more counts. Its matching antigen is unknown. The germline V and J ends were trimmed by 2 bases and 6 bases, with 7 bases remaining between them. The CDR3 is 13 residues long. The chain couples TRBV12-3 or TRBV12-4 to TRBJ1-4, with unresolved D. The clonotype originates from an adult woman with Graves' disease, either hyperthyroidism or ophthalmopathy (not recorded which). Sequenced sample: peripheral blood or thyroid tissue (not recorded which). The CDR3 DNA reads as TGTGCCAGCAGTTTACTACCCTATGAAAAACTGTTTTTT. Its protein is CASSLLPYEKLFF.